This T cell receptor beta chain was sequenced for a study of blood T cells in healthy people across ages. A few counts support this clonotype. Its cognate antigen is unknown. Total RNA, at least 6 micrograms per sample, came from PBMCs. Findings and limits, study-wide: Researchers judged that diversity estimates from one million T cells fell short of true values.

Germline loops: CDR1 SGHTA, CDR2 FQGTGA. V was shortened by 2 bases and J by 5 bases, with 7 bases between the two germline ends. The CDR3 has 13 amino acids. The second PCR ran about 6 to 11 cycles with a sample-barcoded 5' primer and J-beta primers. TCRdb independently ran MiXCR on the 5' RACE reads; one entry per CDR3 protein. This sample carries fewer than 1,000,000 distinct CDR3 sequences, around 45% of them seen once, and the ten largest clones take around 21%. The chain uses TRBV7-3 and TRBJ2-1, with D uncertain. This TCR was sampled from a man aged 55 to 70 in good health. The material sequenced was blood. The CDR3 coding sequence is TGTGCCAGCAGCTTATCAGCAAACAATGAGCAGTTCTTC. Translated: CASSLSANNEQFF.